This T cell receptor beta chain was retrieved from a study of blood T cell repertoires in COVID-19. As for the study in general: From T cells, B-cell-depleted T cells, or PBMCs came the material, which was cDNA or gDNA.

How the authors handled the data: Scientists estimated how many nucleated cells there were by amplifying reference gene primers. This table comes from immunoSEQ multiplex PCR, and its TCRdb copy is limited to in-frame clones, with some not included. V, J and clone size are taken as reported in that table, and D and trimming were inferred from the DNA itself. The profile covers about 190,000 clones, with approximately 84% appearing a single time and roughly 3.2% taken by the ten largest. Recovery among Cohort 3 donors was established by two negative PCRs, clearance, or symptom resolution. V lost 5 bases, J lost 6 bases, and 19 bases lay in between. The germline V gene encodes CDR1 LNHDA and CDR2 SQIVND (reference sequence). The CDR3 has 15 amino acids.

The V and J genes are TRBV19 and TRBJ1-2; D ambiguous. This TCR was recovered from a woman in her twenties or thirties who had recovered from COVID-19. What was sequenced was PBMCs or T cells enriched from blood (not recorded which). The CDR3 here is CASSPRSRYFHGYTF. DNA of the CDR3: TGTGCCAGTAGTCCCCGGAGTAGGTACTTTCATGGCTACACCTTC.